This T cell receptor (beta chain) was identified during a study of blood T cell repertoires in COVID-19. Study information: Specimens from acute and convalescent COVID-19 originated in the United States, Italy and Spain. T cells, B-cell-depleted T cells, or PBMCs provided the cDNA or gDNA that served as material.

As originally analysed: It was from reference gene primer amplification that nucleated cell counts were estimated. The table came from immunoSEQ multiplex PCR; TCRdb's copy has only in-frame clones and leaves some out. The V and J calls and the clone size are those of that table, but D and trimming were determined from the DNA. The sample shows about 27,000 clones, approximately 92% of them seen only once. This CDR3 has 13 amino acids. Trimming pared 5 bases from V and 1 base from J, leaving 10 bases between. Germline values: CDR1 SGHKS, CDR2 YYEKEE (reference sequence). The receptor comes from a human donor in a cohort sampled during active COVID-19. This chain uses TRBV5-5 with TRBJ2-7; perhaps TRBD2 as D (5 bases). Sequencing used peripheral blood. The CDR3 loop reads CASSSAPSYEQYV. The CDR3 coding sequence is TGTGCCAGCAGTAGCGCCCCTTCCTACGAGCAGTACGTC.